This T cell receptor (beta chain) is drawn from a study of human thymus T cells. Clones were read by immunoSEQ multiplex PCR, and TCRdb kept only the in-frame ones, dropping some. Here the sample spans roughly 86,000 clones, about 96% being singletons. General study results and limits: Thymic TCR repertoires of unrelated people reportedly overlapped highly. Repertoires sampled from thymus and blood appeared biased in V and J gene usage.

Trimming removed 3 bases at V and 0 bases at J, with 12 bases between. This CDR3 contains 15 residues. Germline V gene data show CDR1 as MDHEN and CDR2 as SYDVKM. Comments on this clone: The antigen is not known.

Corrective cardiac operations yielded the resected thymus tissue. Congenital heart defects were the reason for the corrective surgery that the donors, healthy Finnish infants, were having. The sequenced material came from thymus tissue. The source is a boy younger than two with a congenital heart defect but otherwise immunologically healthy. The rearrangement uses TRBV28 and TRBJ2-7; D is unclear. The CDR3 reads CASSFHGPGSYEQYF. CDR3 nucleotides: TGTGCCAGCAGTTTCCACGGACCGGGCTCCTACGAGCAGTACTTC.